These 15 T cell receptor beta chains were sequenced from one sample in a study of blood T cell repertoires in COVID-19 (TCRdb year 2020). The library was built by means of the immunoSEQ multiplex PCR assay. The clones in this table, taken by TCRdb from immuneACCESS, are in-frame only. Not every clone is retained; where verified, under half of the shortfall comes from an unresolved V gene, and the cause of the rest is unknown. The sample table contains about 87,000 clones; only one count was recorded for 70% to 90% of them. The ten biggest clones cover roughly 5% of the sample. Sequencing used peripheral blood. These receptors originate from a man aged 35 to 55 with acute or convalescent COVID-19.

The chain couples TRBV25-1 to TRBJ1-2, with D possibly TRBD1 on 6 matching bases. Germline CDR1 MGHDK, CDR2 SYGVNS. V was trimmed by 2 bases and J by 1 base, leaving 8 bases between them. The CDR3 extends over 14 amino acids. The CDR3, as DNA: TGTGCCAGCAGTGAACCGGACAGTAACTATGGCTACACCTTC. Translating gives CASSEPDSNYGYTF.

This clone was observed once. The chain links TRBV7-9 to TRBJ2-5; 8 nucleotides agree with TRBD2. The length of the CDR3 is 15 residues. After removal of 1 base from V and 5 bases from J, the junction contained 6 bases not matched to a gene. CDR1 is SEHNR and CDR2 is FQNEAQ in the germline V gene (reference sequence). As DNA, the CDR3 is TGTGCCAGCAGCTTAGTAGCGGGACTAGTGGAGACCCAGTACTTC. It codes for CASSLVAGLVETQYF.

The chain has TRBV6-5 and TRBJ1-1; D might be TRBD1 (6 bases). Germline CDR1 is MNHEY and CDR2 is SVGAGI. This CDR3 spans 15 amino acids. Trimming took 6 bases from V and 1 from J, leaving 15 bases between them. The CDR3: CASRKFDRTNTEAFF. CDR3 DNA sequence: TGTGCCAGCAGGAAGTTTGACAGGACGAACACTGAAGCTTTCTTT.

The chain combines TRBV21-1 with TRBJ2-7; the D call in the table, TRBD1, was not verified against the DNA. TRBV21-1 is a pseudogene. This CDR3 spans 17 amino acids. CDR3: CASSKGDSGTGDLEQYF. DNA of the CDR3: TGTGCCAGCAGCAAGGGAGATTCCGGGACAGGGGATCTCGAGCAGTACTTC.

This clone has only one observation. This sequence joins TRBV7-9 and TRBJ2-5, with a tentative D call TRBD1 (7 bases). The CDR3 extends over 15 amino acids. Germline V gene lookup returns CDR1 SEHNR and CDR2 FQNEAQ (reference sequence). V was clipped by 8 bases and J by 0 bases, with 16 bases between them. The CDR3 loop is CASGSSGGYQETQYF. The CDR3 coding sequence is TGTGCCAGCGGTTCTTCAGGGGGGTACCAAGAGACCCAGTACTTC.

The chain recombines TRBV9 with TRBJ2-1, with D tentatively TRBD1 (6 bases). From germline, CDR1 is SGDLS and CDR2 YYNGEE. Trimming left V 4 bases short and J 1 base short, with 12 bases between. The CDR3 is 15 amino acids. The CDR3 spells CASSPRGQSYNEQFF. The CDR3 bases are TGTGCCAGCAGCCCCCGTGGACAGTCCTACAATGAGCAGTTCTTC.

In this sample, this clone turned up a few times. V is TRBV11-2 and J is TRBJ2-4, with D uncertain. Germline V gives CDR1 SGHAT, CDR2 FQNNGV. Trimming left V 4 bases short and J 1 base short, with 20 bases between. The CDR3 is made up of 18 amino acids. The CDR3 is CASSSIDLGGGAKNIQYF. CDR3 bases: TGTGCCAGCAGCTCAATCGATCTTGGCGGTGGGGCCAAAAACATTCAGTACTTC. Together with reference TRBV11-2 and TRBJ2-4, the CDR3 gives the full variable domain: EAGVAQSPRYKIIEKRQSVAFWCNPISGHATLYWYQQILGQGPKLLIQFQNNGVVDDSQLPKDRFSAERLKGVDSTLKIQPAKLEDSAVYLCASSSIDLGGGAKNIQYFGAGTRLSVL.

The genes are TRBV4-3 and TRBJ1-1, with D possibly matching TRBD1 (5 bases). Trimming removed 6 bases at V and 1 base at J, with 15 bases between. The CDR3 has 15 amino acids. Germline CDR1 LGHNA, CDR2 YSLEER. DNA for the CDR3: TGCGCCAGCAGTCGAGCATCCACAGGGAACACTGAAGCTTTCTTT. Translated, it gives CASSRASTGNTEAFF.

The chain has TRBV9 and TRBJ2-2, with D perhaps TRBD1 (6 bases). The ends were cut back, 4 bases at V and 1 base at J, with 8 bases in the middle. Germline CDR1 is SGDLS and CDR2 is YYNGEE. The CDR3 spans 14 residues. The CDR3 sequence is CASSLTGNTGELFF. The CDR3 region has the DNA TGTGCCAGCAGCTTGACAGGGAACACCGGGGAGCTGTTTTTT.

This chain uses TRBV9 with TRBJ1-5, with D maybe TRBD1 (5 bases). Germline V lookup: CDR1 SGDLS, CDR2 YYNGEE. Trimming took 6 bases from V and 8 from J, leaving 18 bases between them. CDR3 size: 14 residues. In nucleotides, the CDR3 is TGTGCCAGCAACCCCCGGGGGGGGAAGGAGCCCCAGCATTTT. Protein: CASNPRGGKEPQHF.

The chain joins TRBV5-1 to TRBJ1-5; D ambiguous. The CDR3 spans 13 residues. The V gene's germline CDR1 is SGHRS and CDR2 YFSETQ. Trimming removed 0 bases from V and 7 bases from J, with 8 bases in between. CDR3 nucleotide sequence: TGCGCCAGCAGCTTGGATGCGGGGCAGCCCCAGCATTTT. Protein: CASSLDAGQPQHF.

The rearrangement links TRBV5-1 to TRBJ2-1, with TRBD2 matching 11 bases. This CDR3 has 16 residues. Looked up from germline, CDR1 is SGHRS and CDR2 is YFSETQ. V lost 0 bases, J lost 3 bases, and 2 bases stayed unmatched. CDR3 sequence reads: CASSLETSGGYNEQFF. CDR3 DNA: TGCGCCAGCAGCTTGGAAACTAGCGGGGGCTACAATGAGCAGTTCTTC.

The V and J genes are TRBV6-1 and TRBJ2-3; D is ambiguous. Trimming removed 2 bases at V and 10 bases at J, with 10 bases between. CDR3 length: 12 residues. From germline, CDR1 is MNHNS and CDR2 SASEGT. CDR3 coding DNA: TGTGCCAGCAGTGAATCCCGCGAGGCGCAGTATTTT. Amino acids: CASSESREAQYF.

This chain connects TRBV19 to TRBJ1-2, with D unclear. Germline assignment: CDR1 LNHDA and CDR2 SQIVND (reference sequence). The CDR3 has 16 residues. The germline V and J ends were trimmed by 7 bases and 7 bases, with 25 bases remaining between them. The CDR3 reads CASIQTQDWGSGGYTF. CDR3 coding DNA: TGTGCCAGTATCCAAACCCAGGACTGGGGTTCCGGTGGCTACACCTTC.

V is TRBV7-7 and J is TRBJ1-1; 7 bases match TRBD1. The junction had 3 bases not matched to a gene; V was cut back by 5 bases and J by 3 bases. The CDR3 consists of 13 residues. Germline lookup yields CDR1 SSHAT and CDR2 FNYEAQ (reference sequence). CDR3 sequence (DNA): TGTGCCAGCAGCACCGACAGGGACACTGAAGCTTTCTTT. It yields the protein CASSTDRDTEAFF.